This T cell receptor (beta chain) was recorded in a study of molecular identifiers for immune sequencing clone quantification. V lost 7 bases and J 5 bases, leaving 12 bases between the germline ends. The length of the CDR3 is 12 residues. Germline CDR1 reads LNHDA; CDR2 reads SQIVND (reference sequence). This clonotype was observed a single time. TCRdb re-called the PCR reads with MiXCR, one entry per CDR3 protein. There are about half a million distinct CDR3 sequences in the sample; about a fifth occur only once, and about 0.8% lies in the top ten. The chain links TRBV19 to TRBJ2-7; either TRBD1 or TRBD2 may supply D (5 bases each). Sample: naive CD8+ T cells from blood, with Jurkat cell RNA spiked in. Described subset: FACS-sorted CD8+CD4-CCR7+CD45RA+ naive T cells. The source is a human donor in good health. Some libraries in this study had Jurkat cell RNA spiked in. The CDR3 spells CASKGRGNEQYF. The CDR3 bases are TGTGCCAGTAAGGGACGGGGAAACGAGCAGTACTTC.